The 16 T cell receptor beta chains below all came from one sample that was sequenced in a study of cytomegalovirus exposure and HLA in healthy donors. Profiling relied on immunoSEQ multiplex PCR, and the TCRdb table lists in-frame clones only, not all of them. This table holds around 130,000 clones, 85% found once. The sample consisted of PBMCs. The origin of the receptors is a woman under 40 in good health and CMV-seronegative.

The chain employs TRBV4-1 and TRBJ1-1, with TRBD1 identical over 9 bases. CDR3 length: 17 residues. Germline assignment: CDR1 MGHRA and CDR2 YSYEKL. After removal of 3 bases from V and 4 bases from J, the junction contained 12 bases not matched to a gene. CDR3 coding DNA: TGCGCCAGCAGCCATACCCGGGACAGGGCCCAGACCACTGAAGCTTTCTTT. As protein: CASSHTRDRAQTTEAFF.

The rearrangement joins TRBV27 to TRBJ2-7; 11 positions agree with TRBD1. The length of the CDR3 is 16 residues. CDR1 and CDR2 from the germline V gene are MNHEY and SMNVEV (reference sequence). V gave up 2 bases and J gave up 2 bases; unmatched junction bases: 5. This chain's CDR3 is CASSLGPGQGAYEQYF. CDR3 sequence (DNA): TGTGCCAGCAGTTTAGGACCGGGACAGGGGGCCTACGAGCAGTACTTC.

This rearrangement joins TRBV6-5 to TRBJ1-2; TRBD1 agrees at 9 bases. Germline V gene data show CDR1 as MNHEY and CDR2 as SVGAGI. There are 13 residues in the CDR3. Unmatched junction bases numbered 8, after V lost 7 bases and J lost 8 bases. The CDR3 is CASTTGQGYGYTF. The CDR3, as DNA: TGTGCCAGCACCACAGGACAGGGGTACGGCTACACCTTC.

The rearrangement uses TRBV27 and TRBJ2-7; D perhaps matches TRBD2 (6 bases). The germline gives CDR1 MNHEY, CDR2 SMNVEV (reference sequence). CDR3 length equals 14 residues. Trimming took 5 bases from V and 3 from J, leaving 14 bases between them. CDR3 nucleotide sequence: TGTGCCAGCAGTCTCCAGGTGGAGGGCTACGAGCAGTACTTC. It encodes CASSLQVEGYEQYF.

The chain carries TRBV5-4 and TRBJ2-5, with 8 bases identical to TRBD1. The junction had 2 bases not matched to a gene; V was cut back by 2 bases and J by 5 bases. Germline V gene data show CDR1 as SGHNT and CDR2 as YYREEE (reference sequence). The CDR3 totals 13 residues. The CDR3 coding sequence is TGTGCCAGCAGCTTCAGGGGGCGGGAGACCCAGTACTTC. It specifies CASSFRGRETQYF.

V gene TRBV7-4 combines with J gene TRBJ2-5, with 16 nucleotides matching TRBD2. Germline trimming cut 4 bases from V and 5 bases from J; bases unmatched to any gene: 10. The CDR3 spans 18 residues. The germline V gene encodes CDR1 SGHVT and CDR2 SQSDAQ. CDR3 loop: CASSSVPGLAGGRETQYF. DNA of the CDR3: TGTGCCAGCAGCTCGGTCCCGGGACTAGCGGGGGGGCGGGAGACCCAGTACTTC.

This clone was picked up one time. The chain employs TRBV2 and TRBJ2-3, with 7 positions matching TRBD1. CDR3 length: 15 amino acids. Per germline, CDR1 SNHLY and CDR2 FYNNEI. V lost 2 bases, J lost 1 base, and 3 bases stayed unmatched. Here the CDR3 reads CASSENGQGTDTQYF. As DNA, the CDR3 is TGTGCCAGCAGTGAAAATGGACAGGGCACAGATACGCAGTATTTT.

The CDR3 loop reads CSAPVPGGYGYTF. The DNA for the CDR3 is TGCAGCGCACCCGTCCCGGGGGGCTATGGCTACACCTTC. This chain links TRBV29-1 with TRBJ1-2, with a tentative D call TRBD1 (5 bases). The length of the CDR3 is 13 residues. V gave up 7 bases and J gave up 4 bases, with 16 bases separating them. Germline values: CDR1 SQVTM, CDR2 ANQGSEA.

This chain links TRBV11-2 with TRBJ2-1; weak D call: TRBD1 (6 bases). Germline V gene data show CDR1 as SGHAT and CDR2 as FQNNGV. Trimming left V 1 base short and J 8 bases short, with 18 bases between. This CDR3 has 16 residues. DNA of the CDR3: TGTGCCAGCAGCTTAGGCCGGACATCGAAGGGGGATGAGCAGTTCTTC. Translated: CASSLGRTSKGDEQFF.

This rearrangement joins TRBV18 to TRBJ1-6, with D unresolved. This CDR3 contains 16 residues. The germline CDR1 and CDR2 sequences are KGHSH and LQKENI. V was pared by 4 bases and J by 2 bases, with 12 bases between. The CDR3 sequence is CASSLAAGTYNSPLHF. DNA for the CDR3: TGTGCCAGCTCACTAGCCGCGGGGACCTATAATTCACCCCTCCACTTT. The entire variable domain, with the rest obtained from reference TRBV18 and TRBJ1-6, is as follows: NAGVMQNPRHLVRRRGQEARLRCSPMKGHSHVYWYRQLPEEGLKFMVYLQKENIIDESGMPKERFSAEFPKEGPSILRIQQVVRGDSAAYFCASSLAAGTYNSPLHFGNGTRLTVT.

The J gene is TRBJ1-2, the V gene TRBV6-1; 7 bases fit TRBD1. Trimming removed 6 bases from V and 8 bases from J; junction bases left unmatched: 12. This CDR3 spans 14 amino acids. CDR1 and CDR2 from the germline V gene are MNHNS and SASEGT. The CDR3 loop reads CASSPPGQKGGYTF. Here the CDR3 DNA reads TGTGCCAGCAGCCCTCCGGGACAGAAGGGAGGCTACACCTTC.

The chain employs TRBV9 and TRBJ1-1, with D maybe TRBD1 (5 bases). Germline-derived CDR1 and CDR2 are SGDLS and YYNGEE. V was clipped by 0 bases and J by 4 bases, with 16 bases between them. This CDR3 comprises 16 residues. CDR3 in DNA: TGTGCCAGCAGCGTAGGCGTTGCCGTGGGGGGCACTGAAGCTTTCTTT. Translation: CASSVGVAVGGTEAFF.

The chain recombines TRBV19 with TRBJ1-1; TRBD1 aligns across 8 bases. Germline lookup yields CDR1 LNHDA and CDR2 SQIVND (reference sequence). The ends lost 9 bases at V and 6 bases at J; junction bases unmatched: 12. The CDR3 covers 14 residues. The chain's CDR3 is CASGGRGRAAEAFF. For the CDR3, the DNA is TGTGCCAGCGGGGGCAGGGGGCGGGCGGCTGAAGCTTTCTTT.

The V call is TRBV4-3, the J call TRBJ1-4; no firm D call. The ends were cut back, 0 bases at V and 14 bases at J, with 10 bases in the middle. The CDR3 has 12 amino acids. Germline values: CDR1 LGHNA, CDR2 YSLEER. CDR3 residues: CASSQDGGRLFF. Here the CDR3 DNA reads TGCGCCAGCAGCCAAGACGGAGGGAGGCTGTTTTTT.

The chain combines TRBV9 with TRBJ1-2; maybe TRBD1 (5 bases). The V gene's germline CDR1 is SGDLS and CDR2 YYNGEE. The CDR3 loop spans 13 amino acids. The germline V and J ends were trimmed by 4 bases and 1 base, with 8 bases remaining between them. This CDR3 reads CASSKGLNYGYTF. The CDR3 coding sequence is TGTGCCAGCAGCAAGGGGCTTAACTATGGCTACACCTTC.

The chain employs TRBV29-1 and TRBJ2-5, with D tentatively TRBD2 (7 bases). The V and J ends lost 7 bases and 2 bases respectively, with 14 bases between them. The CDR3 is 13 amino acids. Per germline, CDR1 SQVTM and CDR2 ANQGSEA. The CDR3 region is CSEGGELQETQYF. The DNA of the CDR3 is TGCAGCGAGGGGGGGGAGCTACAAGAGACCCAGTACTTC.